Included here is one TCR beta chain sequence, with context. The record originates from a study of CDR3 diversity in severe acne. TCRdb re-called the PCR reads with MiXCR, one entry per CDR3 protein. The data contain about 90,000 distinct CDR3 sequences, 45% to 50% of them singletons. The V segment lost 3 bases and the J segment 3 bases; nucleotides outside the gene matches: 2. The CDR3 contains 16 residues. Germline CDR1 MGHDK, CDR2 SYGVNS. The TCR comes from a male donor in good health, serving as a control. The V gene is TRBV25-1, the J gene TRBJ2-2; TRBD2 aligns across 12 bases. What was sequenced was blood. The CDR3: CASSDLAGGDTGELFF. CDR3 coding DNA: TGTGCCAGCAGTGACCTAGCGGGAGGGGACACCGGGGAGCTGTTTTTT.